This entry concerns a single T cell receptor beta chain. Its antigen is unknown. The CDR3 extends over 16 amino acids. V was clipped by 5 bases and J by 3 bases; unmatched bases: 9. Germline V gene lookup returns CDR1 SGHTA and CDR2 FQGNSA. The study ran its PCR with 60 Vbeta and 13 Jbeta primers. TCRdb's copy holds only in-frame clones and misses some; the assay was immunoSEQ multiplex PCR. The listing contains some 110,000 clones. The sample is drawn from a study of cytomegalovirus exposure and HLA in healthy donors. Study results and limitations: CMV antigen specificity was confirmed in vitro for a few CMV-associated chains. Earlier results showed most TCR beta V segments being productive about 87% or about 30% of the time. Reportedly, a later analysis found an Asian-associated ancestry cluster had fewer N-insertions than the approximately 700-donor mean. Later genetic work tied a missense DCLRE1C variant to beta-chain V and J trimming.

The receptor's source is a middle-aged man in good health and CMV-seropositive. This chain links TRBV7-2 with TRBJ2-2, with 7 positions matching TRBD2. Sequenced material: PBMCs. CDR3 region: CASSTRTRVYTGELFF. CDR3 in DNA: TGTGCCAGCAGCACCCGGACTAGGGTGTACACCGGGGAGCTGTTTTTT.